Each of the 19 T cell receptor beta chains below was sequenced from the same sample in a study of PD-L1 blockade in urothelial cancer. Profiling relied on immunoSEQ multiplex PCR, and the TCRdb table lists in-frame clones only, not all of them. The sample has more than 20,000 clones, 70% to 90% seen once; the top ten hold 3% to 3.5%. Here the sequenced sample was PBMCs, taken around atezolizumab (anti-PD-L1) treatment. All receptors derive from a man aged 45-65 years with urothelial cancer.

The rearrangement uses TRBV5-6 and TRBJ1-4; D is unresolved. The germline V gene has CDR1 SGHDT and CDR2 YYEEEE. This CDR3 has 16 residues. V was clipped by 2 bases and J by 0 bases, with 11 bases between them. The CDR3: CASSFGRRATNEKLFF. In nucleotides, the CDR3 is TGTGCCAGCAGCTTTGGAAGACGGGCAACTAATGAAAAACTGTTTTTT.

V usage is TRBV15 and J usage is TRBJ1-1, with D perhaps matching TRBD1 (5 bases). Trimming took off 0 bases at V and 3 bases at J, with 11 bases between the two ends. Germline V CDR1 and CDR2: LNHNV, YYDKDF (reference sequence). There are 15 residues in the CDR3. The CDR3 DNA reads as TGTGCCACCAGCAGAGATAATTGGGGGGACACTGAAGCTTTCTTT. Protein sequence: CATSRDNWGDTEAFF. The variable domain in full, completed from reference TRBV15 and TRBJ1-1, reads DAMVIQNPRYQVTQFGKPVTLSCSQTLNHNVMYWYQQKSSQAPKLLFHYYDKDFNNEADTPDNFQSRRPNTSFCFLDIRSPGLGDTAMYLCATSRDNWGDTEAFFGQGTRLTVV.

The chain recombines TRBV7-2 with TRBJ2-2, with 11 bases that match TRBD1. There are 16 residues in the CDR3. After removal of 4 bases from V and 0 bases from J, the junction contained 1 base not matched to a gene. The germline gives CDR1 SGHTA, CDR2 FQGNSA. The CDR3 nucleotides are TGTGCCAGCAGCTCGGGACAGGGGGCGAACACCGGGGAGCTGTTTTTT. This sequence encodes CASSSGQGANTGELFF.

This sequence joins TRBV12-2 and TRBJ2-1; the table's D call TRBD1 went unverified against the DNA. TRBV12-2 is an annotated pseudogene. The CDR3 loop spans 19 amino acids. In DNA form, the CDR3 reads TGTGCAAGTCGCTTAGCCCCCCACACAGGGAGAAGCTCCTACAATGAGCAGTTCTTC. It codes for CASRLAPHTGRSSYNEQFF.

This sequence joins TRBV6-4 and TRBJ2-1, with 7 bases aligning to TRBD2. V shed 2 bases and J 7 bases; nucleotides not matched to a gene: 5. The V gene's germline CDR1 is MRHNA and CDR2 SNTAGT. CDR3 length: 14 amino acids. CDR3 loop: CASSDGGGSNEQFF. The CDR3 DNA reads TGTGCCAGCAGTGACGGCGGGGGTTCTAATGAGCAGTTCTTC.

The chain couples TRBV5-4 to TRBJ2-1; 9 bases agree with TRBD2. Germline lookup yields CDR1 SGHNT and CDR2 YYREEE (reference sequence). Trimming at V came to 4 bases and at J to 6 bases, leaving 8 bases not matched to a gene. This CDR3 contains 15 residues. Written as DNA, the CDR3 is TGTGCCAGCAGCCCCCCTCTGCGGGAGGGCAATGAGCAGTTCTTC. Translating it yields CASSPPLREGNEQFF.

CDR3 in amino acids: CASSPGTGNMAGELFF. The CDR3 DNA reads as TGTGCCAGCTCACCCGGGACAGGGAATATGGCCGGGGAGCTGTTTTTT. The chain is built from TRBV18 and TRBJ2-2; 9 bases are a match to TRBD1. This CDR3 is 16 amino acids long. Germline lookup yields CDR1 KGHSH and CDR2 LQKENI. The V segment lost 3 bases and the J segment 6 bases; nucleotides outside the gene matches: 8.

V is TRBV15 and J is TRBJ2-2; TRBD2 agrees at 11 bases. In germline, CDR1 is LNHNV, CDR2 YYDKDF (reference sequence). The CDR3 length is 15 residues. J was trimmed by 7 bases and V by 5 bases; bases with no gene match: 6. The CDR3 bases are TGTGCCACCAGCGACCGACTAGCGGGACTCGGGGAGCTGTTTTTT. Translated, it gives CATSDRLAGLGELFF.

Written as DNA, the CDR3 is TGTGCCAGCCCTCGGGTTGGGTCTGAGACCCAGTACTTC. Translating gives CASPRVGSETQYF. V gene TRBV6-1 combines with J gene TRBJ2-5; D gene ambiguous. The CDR3 has 13 amino acids. V was pared by 8 bases and J by 5 bases, with 15 bases between. Germline V lookup: CDR1 MNHNS, CDR2 SASEGT.

V and J are TRBV7-2 and TRBJ1-2, with D unclear. CDR3 length: 14 residues. Germline CDR1 reads SGHTA; CDR2 reads FQGNSA. Between the trimmed V and J ends, which lost 7 bases and 1 base, there was a span of 13 bases. The CDR3 protein is CASTLSLVNYGYTF. As DNA, the CDR3 is TGTGCCAGCACCCTTAGTTTAGTTAACTATGGCTACACCTTC.

The genes are TRBV29-1 and TRBJ2-3; D possibly corresponds to TRBD1 (5 bases). Trimming removed 7 bases at V and 2 bases at J, with 16 bases between. CDR1 is SQVTM and CDR2 is ANQGSEA in the germline V gene. This CDR3 has 14 amino acids. The chain's CDR3 is CSAGGHTPTDTQYF. As DNA, the CDR3 is TGCAGCGCAGGTGGACACACCCCCACAGATACGCAGTATTTT.

The V and J genes are TRBV5-1 and TRBJ2-7, with TRBD2 matching over 13 bases. V dropped 0 bases and J dropped 4; count of bases not matched to a gene: 13. Germline V CDR1 and CDR2: SGHRS, YFSETQ. The CDR3 has 19 residues. DNA for the CDR3: TGCGCCAGCAGCTTGGACGGGTTGACTAGCGGGGGGTTCGTTTACGAGCAGTACTTC. Translated, it gives CASSLDGLTSGGFVYEQYF. The full variable domain, its missing parts supplied by reference TRBV5-1 and TRBJ2-7, is KAGVTQTPRYLIKTRGQQVTLSCSPISGHRSVSWYQQTPGQGLQFLFEYFSETQRNKGNFPGRFSGRQFSNSRSEMNVSTLELGDSALYLCASSLDGLTSGGFVYEQYFGPGTRLTVT.

This rearrangement joins TRBV5-1 to TRBJ1-1; 10 positions match TRBD1. The CDR3 contains 14 residues. The germline V gene encodes CDR1 SGHRS and CDR2 YFSETQ. Trimming cost V 4 bases and J 5 bases; bases outside gene matches: 5. CDR3 coding DNA: TGCGCCAGCAGCAAAGACAGGGGGCTGACTGAAGCTTTCTTT. Protein: CASSKDRGLTEAFF.

J is TRBJ2-5 and V is TRBV13, with 9 bases matching TRBD1. The CDR3 is 14 amino acids. Unmatched junction bases numbered 3, after V lost 5 bases and J lost 2 bases. The V gene's germline CDR1 is PRHDT and CDR2 FYEKMQ (reference sequence). The CDR3 DNA follows: TGTGCCAGCAGCAGGGACAGGGAACAAGAGACCCAGTACTTC. Its translation is CASSRDREQETQYF.

This clone was seen a single time. This chain links TRBV30 with TRBJ2-3; TRBD1 is a possible D gene (5 bases). This CDR3 spans 16 amino acids. V was cut by 2 bases and J by 0 bases, with 15 bases left in between. Germline V gene data show CDR1 as GTSNPN and CDR2 as SVGIG (reference sequence). The CDR3 reads CAWSWVGRASTDTQYF. For the CDR3, the DNA is TGTGCCTGGAGTTGGGTTGGCAGGGCAAGCACAGATACGCAGTATTTT.

This CDR3 is CASSVRGSTDTQYF. The CDR3 nucleotides are TGTGCCAGCAGCGTAAGGGGGAGCACAGATACGCAGTATTTT. The rearrangement joins TRBV9 to TRBJ2-3; TRBD1 is a possible D gene (6 bases). Trimming pared 1 base from V and 0 bases from J, leaving 6 bases between. Germline CDR1 is SGDLS and CDR2 is YYNGEE. The CDR3 runs to 14 residues.

The chain recombines TRBV9 with TRBJ2-5, with a possible D match to TRBD2 (6 bases). Germline values: CDR1 SGDLS, CDR2 YYNGEE. The CDR3 totals 14 residues. V dropped 4 bases and J dropped 4 bases, with 14 bases sitting between them. CDR3 nucleotides: TGTGCCAGCAGCAACGCGGGGTTTCGAGAGACCCAGTACTTC. It encodes CASSNAGFRETQYF.

In its sample, this clone was seen a few times. CDR3 nucleotide sequence: TGTGCCAGTAGTATAGCCAGGGATTATGAAGCTTTCTTT. Its protein product is CASSIARDYEAFF. The chain combines TRBV19 with TRBJ1-1; possibly TRBD1 for D (5 bases). Germline assignment: CDR1 LNHDA and CDR2 SQIVND (reference sequence). There are 13 residues in the CDR3. V was clipped by 1 base and J by 7 bases, with 10 bases between them.

J is TRBJ2-7 and V is TRBV4-3; TRBD1 matches 7 bases. CDR3 length: 15 amino acids. J gave up 3 bases and V 5 bases, and 10 bases lay outside the gene matches. Per germline, CDR1 LGHNA and CDR2 YSLEER. CDR3 amino acids: CASSVDREIGYEQYF. The CDR3 DNA is TGCGCCAGCAGCGTAGACAGGGAAATTGGCTACGAGCAGTACTTC.